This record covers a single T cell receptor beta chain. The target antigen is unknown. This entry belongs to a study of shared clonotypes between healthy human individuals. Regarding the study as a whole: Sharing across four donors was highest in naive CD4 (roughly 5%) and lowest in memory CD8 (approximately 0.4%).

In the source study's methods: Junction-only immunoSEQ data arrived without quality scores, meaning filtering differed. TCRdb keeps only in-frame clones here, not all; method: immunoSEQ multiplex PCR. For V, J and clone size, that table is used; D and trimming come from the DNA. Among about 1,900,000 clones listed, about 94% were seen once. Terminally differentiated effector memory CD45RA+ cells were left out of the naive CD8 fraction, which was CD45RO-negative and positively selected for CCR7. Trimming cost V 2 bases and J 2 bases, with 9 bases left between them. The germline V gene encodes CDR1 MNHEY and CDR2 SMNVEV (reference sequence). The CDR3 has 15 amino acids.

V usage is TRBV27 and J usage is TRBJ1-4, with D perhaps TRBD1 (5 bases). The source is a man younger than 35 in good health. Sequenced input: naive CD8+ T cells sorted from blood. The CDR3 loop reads CASSLRGGTNEKLFF. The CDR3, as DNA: TGTGCCAGCAGTTTAAGGGGCGGGACTAATGAAAAACTGTTTTTT.